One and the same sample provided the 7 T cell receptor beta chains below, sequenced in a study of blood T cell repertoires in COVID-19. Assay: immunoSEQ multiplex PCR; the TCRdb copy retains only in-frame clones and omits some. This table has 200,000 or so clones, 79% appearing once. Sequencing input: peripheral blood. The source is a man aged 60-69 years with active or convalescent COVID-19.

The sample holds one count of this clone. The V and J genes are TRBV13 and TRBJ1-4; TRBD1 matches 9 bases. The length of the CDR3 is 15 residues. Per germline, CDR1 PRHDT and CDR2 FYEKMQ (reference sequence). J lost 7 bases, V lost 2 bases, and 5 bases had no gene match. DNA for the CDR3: TGTGCCAGCAGCTTACGACAGGGGGGTCGTGAAAAACTGTTTTTT. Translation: CASSLRQGGREKLFF.

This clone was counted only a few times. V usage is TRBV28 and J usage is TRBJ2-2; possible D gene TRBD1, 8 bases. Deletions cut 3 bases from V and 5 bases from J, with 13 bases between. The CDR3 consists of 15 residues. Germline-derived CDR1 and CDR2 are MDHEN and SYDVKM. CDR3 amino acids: CASSFYRGGTGELFF. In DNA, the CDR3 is TGTGCCAGCAGTTTTTACAGGGGGGGGACCGGGGAGCTGTTTTTT.

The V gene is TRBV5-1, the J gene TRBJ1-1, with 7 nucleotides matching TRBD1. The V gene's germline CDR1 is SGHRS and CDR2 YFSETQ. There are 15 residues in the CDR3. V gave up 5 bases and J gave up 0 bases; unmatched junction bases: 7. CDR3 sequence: CASRGQPALNTEAFF. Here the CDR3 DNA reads TGCGCCAGCAGGGGACAGCCCGCTTTGAACACTGAAGCTTTCTTT.

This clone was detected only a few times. The CDR3 protein is CASSTDRGGTEAFF. In nucleotides, the CDR3 is TGTGCCAGCTCGACTGACAGGGGAGGCACTGAAGCTTTCTTT. This chain links TRBV18 with TRBJ1-1; 8 nucleotides match TRBD1. CDR3 length equals 14 residues. Germline CDR1 KGHSH, CDR2 LQKENI. Trimming cost V 6 bases and J 4 bases; bases outside gene matches: 7. The full variable domain, its missing parts supplied by reference TRBV18 and TRBJ1-1, is NAGVMQNPRHLVRRRGQEARLRCSPMKGHSHVYWYRQLPEEGLKFMVYLQKENIIDESGMPKERFSAEFPKEGPSILRIQQVVRGDSAAYFCASSTDRGGTEAFFGQGTRLTVV.

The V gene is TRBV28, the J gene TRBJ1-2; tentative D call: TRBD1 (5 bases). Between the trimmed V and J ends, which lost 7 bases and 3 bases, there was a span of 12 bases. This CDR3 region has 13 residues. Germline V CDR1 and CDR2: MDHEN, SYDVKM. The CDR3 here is CASTHGRDYGYTF. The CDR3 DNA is TGTGCCAGCACTCACGGCAGGGACTATGGCTACACCTTC.

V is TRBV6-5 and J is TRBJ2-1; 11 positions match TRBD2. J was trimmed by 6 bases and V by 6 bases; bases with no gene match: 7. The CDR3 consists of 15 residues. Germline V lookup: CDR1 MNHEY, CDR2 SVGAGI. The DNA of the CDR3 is TGTGCCAGCAGGGGGACTAGCGGCAAAGCCAATGAGCAGTTCTTC. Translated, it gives CASRGTSGKANEQFF.

The CDR3 here is CASRSRDYLRETQYF. For the CDR3, the DNA is TGTGCCAGCAGGTCCCGGGACTACCTCCGAGAGACCCAGTACTTC. The rearrangement uses TRBV28 and TRBJ2-5; TRBD2 matches at 7 bases. Germline V gene data show CDR1 as MDHEN and CDR2 as SYDVKM. The ends lost 6 bases at V and 4 bases at J; junction bases unmatched: 11. The CDR3 is 15 amino acids.